These T cell receptor beta chains were read from a single sample in a study of blood T cell repertoires in COVID-19. Method: immunoSEQ multiplex PCR; TCRdb's copy keeps in-frame clones and lacks some. The table lists about 110,000 clones, 75% to 90% of them singletons. Sequenced material: peripheral blood. These receptors all come from a human donor in a cohort sampled during active COVID-19. Each CDR3 is given with its conserved first and last residue. D genes are given only for firm matches. Clone size appears in some rows only: once, few, many, or a class for an expanded clone.

v_call	clone_size	cdr3_length	d_call	j_call	cdr3_nt	cdr3_aa
TRBV7-9	.	13	TRBD1	TRBJ1-2	TGTGCCAGCAGCCCCGACAGGGGGAGTGGCTACACCTTC	CASSPDRGSGYTF
TRBV9	.	14	.	TRBJ2-2	TGTGCCAGCAGCGTTTTAGACAGCACCGGGGAGCTGTTTTTT	CASSVLDSTGELFF
TRBV28	.	14	TRBD1	TRBJ1-5	TGTGCCAGCAGTACCGGGACAGGGACTCAGCCCCAGCATTTT	CASSTGTGTQPQHF
TRBV9	.	17	.	TRBJ2-5	TGTGCCAGCAGCCTATTCGAAGGGTCGACAGCGCAAGAGACCCAGTACTTC	CASSLFEGSTAQETQYF
TRBV9	.	13	.	TRBJ1-5	TGTGCCAGCAGCGATGGACAGCAACAGCCCCAGCATTTT	CASSDGQQQPQHF
TRBV13	.	14	.	TRBJ1-2	TGTGCCAGCAGCCTGGACTCCGGGGACTATGGCTACACCTTC	CASSLDSGDYGYTF
TRBV2	.	15	TRBD1	TRBJ1-5	TGTGCCAGCTCTCCCGGGACAGGGGGTCTTACGACCCAGCATTTT	CASSPGTGGLTTQHF
TRBV4-2	once	14	.	TRBJ1-5	TGTGCCAGCAGCCAAGCTTTGGCGGGTCAGCCCCAGCATTTT	CASSQALAGQPQHF
TRBV11-2	.	15	.	TRBJ2-3	TGTGCCAGCAGCTTAGGTAGTTGGGGCCCCGTTACGCAGTATTTT	CASSLGSWGPVTQYF
TRBV15	.	15	TRBD1	TRBJ2-2	TGTGCCACCAGCAGAAAACGACAGGGTACCGGGGAGCTGTTTTTT	CATSRKRQGTGELFF
TRBV6-5	few	13	.	TRBJ1-5	TGTGCCAGCAGTCGTACCTCGGATCAGCCCCAGCATTTT	CASSRTSDQPQHF
TRBV2	.	15	TRBD1	TRBJ2-7	TGTGCCAGCAGTGCATACCGGGACAGGGGCTACGAGCAGTACTTC	CASSAYRDRGYEQYF
TRBV9	.	14	.	TRBJ2-7	TGTGCCAGCAGCGTAGCGGGGAGAGCCGACGAGCAGTACTTC	CASSVAGRADEQYF
TRBV19	.	15	.	TRBJ1-2	TGTGCCAGTAGTATGGGCCAGGGGTTGGGCTATGGCTACACCTTC	CASSMGQGLGYGYTF
TRBV12-5	.	14	TRBD1	TRBJ2-1	TGTGCTAGTGGCCCCCCGGGACAGAGACCTAAGCAGTTCTTC	CASGPPGQRPKQFF
TRBV7-2	.	14	TRBD2	TRBJ2-2	TGTGCCAGCAGCTGGGGGGGGATCACCGGGGAGCTGTTTTTT	CASSWGGITGELFF
TRBV2	.	15	TRBD1	TRBJ2-7	TGTGCCAGCAGTGCACGACAGGGGCTCCTCTACGAGCAGTACTTC	CASSARQGLLYEQYF
TRBV5-6	.	12	.	TRBJ2-7	TGTGCCAGCAGCTTGGGTGCGGGCGAGCAGTACTTC	CASSLGAGEQYF
TRBV10-3	.	15	.	TRBJ2-3	TGTGCCATCAGTGAGACAGGGCTGCTCGCAGATACGCAGTATTTT	CAISETGLLADTQYF
TRBV6-2/TRBV6-3	once	19	TRBD2	TRBJ2-1	TGTGCCAGCAGTGCGAGACTAGCGGGAGGACCCATGAAAGAGAATGAGCAGTTCTTC	CASSARLAGGPMKENEQFF
TRBV27	once	15	TRBD2	TRBJ2-3	TGTGCCAGCAGTTTAAAGCGGGAGTTCCTAGATACGCAGTATTTT	CASSLKREFLDTQYF
TRBV6-2/TRBV6-3	many	14	TRBD1	TRBJ1-2	TGTGCCAGCAGTTACACGACAGGGAACTATGGCTACACCTTC	CASSYTTGNYGYTF
TRBV27	.	14	TRBD2	TRBJ2-7	TGTGCCAGCAGCAGAGCGGGAGTATCCAACGAGCAGTACTTC	CASSRAGVSNEQYF
TRBV2	once	14	TRBD2	TRBJ2-5	TGTGCCAGCTCCCCTTCGACTAGCGTTGAGACCCAGTACTTC	CASSPSTSVETQYF
TRBV16	once	15	.	TRBJ2-7	TGTGCCAGCAGCCACTCCCCTGGCAGCTCCTACGAGCAGTACTTC	CASSHSPGSSYEQYF
TRBV18	.	13	.	TRBJ2-5	TGTGCCAGCTCACGGGAGAGGCAAGAGACCCAGTACTTC	CASSRERQETQYF
TRBV6-2/TRBV6-3	.	12	.	TRBJ2-1	TGTGCCAGCAGTGGTCAGGGGCATGAGCAGTTCTTC	CASSGQGHEQFF
TRBV2	.	13	.	TRBJ2-7	TGTGCCAGCGGCGGACACAATTCCTACGAGCAGTACTTC	CASGGHNSYEQYF
TRBV7-8	.	16	.	TRBJ1-1	TGTGCCAGCAGCTTAAAGAGGGTACCCCCGAACACTGAAGCTTTCTTT	CASSLKRVPPNTEAFF
TRBV20-1	once	12	.	TRBJ1-2	TGCAGTGCTAGTCCCGGGAACTATGGCTACACCTTC	CSASPGNYGYTF
TRBV4-2	once	14	.	TRBJ2-5	TGTGCCAGCAGCCAAGATAATGACCAAGAGACCCAGTACTTC	CASSQDNDQETQYF
TRBV5-4	.	13	TRBD1	TRBJ1-1	TGTGCCAGCAGCACGGACAGGAACACTGAAGCTTCCTTT	CASSTDRNTEASF
TRBV6-6	.	14	TRBD1	TRBJ1-1	TGTGCCAGCACTCGGGACAGGGGGCTTACTGAAGCTTTCTTT	CASTRDRGLTEAFF
TRBV5-8	.	14	TRBD2	TRBJ2-2	TGTGCCAGCAGCTTGGCGGGAGGCACCGGGGAGCTGTTTTTT	CASSLAGGTGELFF
TRBV14	.	16	.	TRBJ1-4	TGTGCCAGCAGCCAAGTTAGTCCTGGCAGGGGTGAAAAACTGTTTTTT	CASSQVSPGRGEKLFF
TRBV12-3/TRBV12-4	.	13	.	TRBJ2-7	TGTGCCAGCAGTTTTGGGCCGGCCCGCGAGCAGTACTTC	CASSFGPAREQYF
TRBV7-2	.	16	TRBD1	TRBJ1-2	TGTGCCAGCAGCTTAGCGCGGGGGACAGGCCCCTATGGCTACACCTTC	CASSLARGTGPYGYTF
TRBV29-1	.	14	TRBD2	TRBJ2-3	TGCAGCGTTGAAAGGCGGGGGGTCACAGATACGCAGTATTTT	CSVERRGVTDTQYF
TRBV18	.	14	TRBD2	TRBJ2-1	TGTGCCAGCTCACGAGGGAGGGAGCGCAATGAGCAGTTCTTC	CASSRGRERNEQFF
TRBV27	.	13	.	TRBJ1-3	TGTGCCCGCTATCGACCCGGGAGCAGGGACCACCATTTT	CARYRPGSRDHHF
TRBV6-2/TRBV6-3	.	14	TRBD2	TRBJ2-7	TGTGCCAGCCGCCCCAGCGGGAGGTTGAGCGAGCAGTACTTC	CASRPSGRLSEQYF
TRBV9	.	15	.	TRBJ2-3	TGTGCCAGCAGCGTTCGACAGATTCTCACAGATACGCAGTATTTT	CASSVRQILTDTQYF